The clone carrying this T cell receptor (beta chain) turned up a few times. Its target is unknown. The V and J ends lost 2 bases and 12 bases respectively, with 11 bases between them. This CDR3 has 13 residues. Germline assignment: CDR1 MNHNS and CDR2 SASEGT. The entry originates in a study of T and B cells in COVID-19 patients. Whole-study context: Critical illness requiring mechanical ventilation or extracorporeal membrane oxygenation affected three fifths of the roughly 20 active-infection patients. Study-level findings and limits: Highly clonal in active COVID-19, TRB repertoires exceeded healthy-donor diversity and richness at recovery.

TRB was amplified from about 250-500 ng of blood genomic DNA. TRB rearrangements were amplified by multiplex PCR with BIOMED2 TRB-A/B primers. A single record per CDR3 protein comes from TCRdb applying MiXCR to the multiplex PCR reads. The profile shows around 5,000 distinct CDR3 sequences, around 29% of them singletons. The sequence was collected from a human donor with active COVID-19. This chain connects TRBV6-1 to TRBJ1-6, with D possibly TRBD1 on 5 matching bases. The specimen was blood. CDR3 sequence (DNA): TGTGCCAGCAGTGAATCGGATGGACAACCCCTCCACTTT. Its translation: CASSESDGQPLHF.